These T cell receptor beta chains were read from a single sample in a study of radiotherapy plus CTLA-4 blockade in lung cancer. TCRdb keeps only in-frame clones here, not all; method: immunoSEQ multiplex PCR. This table has approximately 65,000 clones, roughly 80% appearing once. The specimen was peripheral blood, collected from a patient treated with radiotherapy plus ipilimumab. All receptors come from a human donor with non-small cell lung cancer who had a complete response to radiotherapy plus ipilimumab. Each CDR3 is given with its conserved first and last residue. The order of the fields is J gene, clone size, V gene, CDR3 protein. Size values are once, few and many counts, or a class for expanded clones, and some rows have none.

>TRBJ1-1|NA|TRBV6-1
CASSERTGGNTEAFF
>TRBJ2-1|NA|TRBV18
CASSPPGLAGGSEQFF
>TRBJ2-7|NA|TRBV19
CASSIGLYEQYF
>TRBJ2-7|once|TRBV2
CASRGQDSYEQYF
>TRBJ1-4|NA|TRBV7-2
CASTLGGRGQKLFF
>TRBJ2-5|NA|TRBV5-4
CASSWRTSGSRETQYF
>TRBJ1-2|NA|TRBV5-1
CASSLAETVGDGYTF
>TRBJ2-2|NA|TRBV5-1
CASSFIGGTGELFF
>TRBJ2-5|NA|TRBV5-6
CASSLVGTSQETQYF
>TRBJ1-3|NA|TRBV5-1
CASSNGDPRGNTIYF
>TRBJ2-5|NA|TRBV29-1
CSVESQYQETQYF
>TRBJ1-2|NA|TRBV30
CAWTLTGVLYGYTF
>TRBJ2-3|medium-sized|TRBV18
CASSPAPSTDTQYF
>TRBJ2-1|NA|TRBV10-2
CASSQDGSYNEQFF
>TRBJ2-1|NA|TRBV5-1
CASSSLAGDGEQFF
>TRBJ2-2|NA|TRBV7-6
CASSLVYGTGELFF
>TRBJ2-3|NA|TRBV27
CASSPKGTRLDTQYF
>TRBJ2-3|NA|TRBV10-3
CAISESRSTDTQYF
>TRBJ1-2|NA|TRBV7-2
CASSLRGADYGYTF
>TRBJ1-2|NA|TRBV6-5
CASSYSRGGNGYTF
>TRBJ1-1|NA|TRBV11-2
CASSQLVRTEAFF
>TRBJ2-3|NA|TRBV25-1
CASSEVLGTQYF
>TRBJ1-4|once|TRBV25-1
CASSDRTGTTNEKLFF
>TRBJ2-7|NA|TRBV18
CASSPDAGVVEQYF
>TRBJ2-6|NA|TRBV10-1
CASSKPLRSHKGRANVLTF
>TRBJ1-1|NA|TRBV15
CATSRLQGTTEAFF
>TRBJ1-2|NA|TRBV13
CASRLTGGYGYTF
>TRBJ1-5|NA|TRBV27
CASSLKALNQPQHF
>TRBJ2-1|NA|TRBV27
CASSFRQAIPYNEQFF
>TRBJ1-1|NA|TRBV5-1
CASSPGEIANTEAFF
>TRBJ2-5|NA|TRBV30
CAWSIPYRQETQYF
>TRBJ1-2|NA|TRBV18
CASSPDPNYGYTF
>TRBJ1-2|NA|TRBV6-5
CASSYFGRNYGYTF
>TRBJ1-2|once|TRBV2
CASRARSSSGYTF
>TRBJ1-1|few|TRBV7-2
CASSLMSGGFTEAFF
>TRBJ1-2|NA|TRBV10-3
CAISEGQSGGYTF
>TRBJ2-1|once|TRBV2
CASERGPSYNEQFF
>TRBJ2-5|NA|TRBV10-2
CASSERETQYF
>TRBJ2-2|NA|TRBV10-1
CASSESKPGGNGELFF
>TRBJ1-5|once|TRBV19
CASSPRTLWGGNQPQHF
>TRBJ2-1|NA|TRBV11-3
CASSLDLVSNNEQFF
>TRBJ1-1|NA|TRBV7-9
CASTLLNTEAFF
>TRBJ1-2|NA|TRBV10-3
CAISVKENYGYTF
>TRBJ2-3|NA|TRBV5-4
CASSFMGSGGVSTDTQYF
>TRBJ2-7|NA|TRBV7-6
CASSPGTGGNYEQYF
>TRBJ1-5|NA|TRBV30
CAWGTGFNQPQHF